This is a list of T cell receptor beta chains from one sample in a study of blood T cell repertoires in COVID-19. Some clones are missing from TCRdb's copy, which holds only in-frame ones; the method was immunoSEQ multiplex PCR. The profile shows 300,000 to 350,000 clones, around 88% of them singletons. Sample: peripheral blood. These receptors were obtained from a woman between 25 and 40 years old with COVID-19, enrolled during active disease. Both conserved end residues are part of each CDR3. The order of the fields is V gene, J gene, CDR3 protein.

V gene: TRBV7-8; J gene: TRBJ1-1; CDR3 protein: CASSLGQGPEAFF
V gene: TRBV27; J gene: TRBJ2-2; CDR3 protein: CTEKNTGELFF
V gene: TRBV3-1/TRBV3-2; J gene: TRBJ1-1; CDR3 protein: CASSQHSGKNTEAFF
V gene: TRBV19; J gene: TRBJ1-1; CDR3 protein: CASCQGHTEAFF
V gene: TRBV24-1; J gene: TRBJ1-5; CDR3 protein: CATSVIPGQGYQGAGAQHF
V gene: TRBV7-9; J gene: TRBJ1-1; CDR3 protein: CASSLIGTGEGKDTEAFF
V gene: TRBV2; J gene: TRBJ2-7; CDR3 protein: CASSSGGMYEQYF
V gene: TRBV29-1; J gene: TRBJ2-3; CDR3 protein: CSMAGTSGGSTDTQYF
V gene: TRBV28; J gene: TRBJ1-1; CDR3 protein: CASSLGTGGRTEAFF
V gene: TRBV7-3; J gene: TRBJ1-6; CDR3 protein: CASSSLFAGGSPLHF
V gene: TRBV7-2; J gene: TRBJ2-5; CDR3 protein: CASSLMGQGGETQYF
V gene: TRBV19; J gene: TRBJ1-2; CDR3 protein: CASSRIGTENYGYTF
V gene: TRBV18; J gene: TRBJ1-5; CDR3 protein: CASSPEGGNQPQHF
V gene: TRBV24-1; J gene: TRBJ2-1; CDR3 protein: CATSDGWYNEQFF
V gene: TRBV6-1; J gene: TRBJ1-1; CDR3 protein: CASSESDRNTEAFF
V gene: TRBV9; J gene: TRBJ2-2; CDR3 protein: CASRENAGELFF
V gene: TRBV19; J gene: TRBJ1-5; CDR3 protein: CASSMGIRGINQPQHF
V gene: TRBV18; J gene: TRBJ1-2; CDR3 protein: CASSPTGTFYGYTF
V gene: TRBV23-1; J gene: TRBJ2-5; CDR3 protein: CATPGGETQYF
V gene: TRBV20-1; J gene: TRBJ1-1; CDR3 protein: CSAKTGEAFF
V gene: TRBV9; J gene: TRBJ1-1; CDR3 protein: CASSGQGAGEAFF
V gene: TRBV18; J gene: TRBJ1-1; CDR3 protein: CASSPSRPNTEAFF
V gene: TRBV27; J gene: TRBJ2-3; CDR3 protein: CASSPRQGWSTDTQYF
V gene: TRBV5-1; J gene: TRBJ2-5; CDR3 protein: CASSPTSGLFQETQYF
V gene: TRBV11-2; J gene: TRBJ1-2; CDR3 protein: CASSLGQARQYGYTF
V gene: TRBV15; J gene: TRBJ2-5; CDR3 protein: CATSRDRGTQYF
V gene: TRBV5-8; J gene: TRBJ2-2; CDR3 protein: CASSWTHVVTGELFF
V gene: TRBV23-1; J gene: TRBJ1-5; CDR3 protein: CASTRPGTARSNQPQHF
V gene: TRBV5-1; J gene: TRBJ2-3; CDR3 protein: CASSSGLAGDTQYF
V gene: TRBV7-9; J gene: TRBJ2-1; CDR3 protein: CASSPARGGLNEQFF
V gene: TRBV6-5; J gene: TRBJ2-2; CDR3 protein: CASSTWSGELFF
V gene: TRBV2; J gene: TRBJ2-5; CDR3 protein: CASRYSGGVQETQYF
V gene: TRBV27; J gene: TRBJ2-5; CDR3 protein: CASSLSPGVGETQYF
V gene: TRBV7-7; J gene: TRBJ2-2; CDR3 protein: CASSPSQNTGELFF
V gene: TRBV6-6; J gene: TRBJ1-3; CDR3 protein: CASMGHRTGNTIYF
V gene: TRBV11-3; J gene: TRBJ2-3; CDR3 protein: CASSFLIAGGLNTQYF
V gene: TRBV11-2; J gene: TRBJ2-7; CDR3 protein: CASSPLRGTSPSYEQYF